The text below deals with one T cell receptor beta chain. Under the authors' procedure: Amplification with reference gene primers provided the estimates of nucleated cell counts. Repertoires were generated with immunoSEQ multiplex PCR, while TCRdb's copy carries only in-frame clones and drops some. Clone size and the V and J calls come from that table; the DNA yielded D and trimming. This sample carries approximately 150,000 clones, approximately 90% of them seen once, and the ten largest clones take about 4%. The record originates from a study of blood T cell repertoires in COVID-19. Turning to the study itself: Acute and convalescent COVID-19 samples came from the United States, Italy and Spain. T cells, B-cell-depleted T cells, or PBMCs supplied cDNA or gDNA.

The V gene's germline CDR1 is SGHRS and CDR2 YFSETQ. V gave up 4 bases and J gave up 0 bases, with 10 bases separating them. CDR3 length: 14 residues. The chain joins TRBV5-1 to TRBJ1-1; tentatively, D is TRBD1 (6 bases). The clonotype comes from a woman aged 55-70 years with active or convalescent COVID-19. Sequenced sample: peripheral blood. CDR3 sequence: CASSPGTLNTEAFF. The DNA for the CDR3 is TGCGCCAGCAGCCCAGGGACACTGAACACTGAAGCTTTCTTT.